This TCR beta chain was retrieved from a study of human T cells and chemical hapten exposure. Study-wide results and limits: Relative to controls, expanded TCRs formed significantly more large CDR3 similarity clusters.

Regarding time point: patch test 3, about 24 weeks after DPC sensitization. As for treatment: therapeutic diphenylcyclopropenone sensitization with weekly scalp DPC. The study used a library that attached unique molecular identifiers to individual cDNA molecules. TCRdb used MiXCR to reprocess the RACE reads, holding one entry per CDR3 protein. Here the sample spans over 70,000 distinct CDR3 sequences, 11% being singletons. This CDR3 comprises 13 residues. V lost 0 bases, J lost 8 bases, and 9 bases lay in between. CDR1 and CDR2 (germline): SGHRS, YFSETQ. Remarks on this clonotype: Its cognate antigen is unknown.

The TCR comes from a woman under 40 with alopecia areata. Some clones in this sample may be carry-over from other donors' samples. The genes are TRBV5-1 and TRBJ1-5; D is undetermined. The sample consisted of whole blood, taken in connection with sensitization to the hapten diphenylcyclopropenone (DPC). Here the CDR3 DNA reads TGCGCCAGCAGCTTGGCGGTGAGTGAGCCCCAGCATTTT. It yields the protein CASSLAVSEPQHF.